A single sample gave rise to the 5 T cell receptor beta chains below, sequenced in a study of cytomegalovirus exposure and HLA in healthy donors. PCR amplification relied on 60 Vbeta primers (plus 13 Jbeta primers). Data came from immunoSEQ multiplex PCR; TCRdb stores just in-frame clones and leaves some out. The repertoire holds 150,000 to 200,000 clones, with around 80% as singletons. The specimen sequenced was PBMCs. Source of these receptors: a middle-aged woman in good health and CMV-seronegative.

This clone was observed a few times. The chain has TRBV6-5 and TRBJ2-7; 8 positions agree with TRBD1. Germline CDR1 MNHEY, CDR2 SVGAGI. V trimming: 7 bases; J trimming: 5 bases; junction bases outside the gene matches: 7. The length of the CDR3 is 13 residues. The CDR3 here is CASTPRGRHEQYF. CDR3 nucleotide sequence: TGTGCCAGCACCCCCAGGGGGCGGCACGAGCAGTACTTC.

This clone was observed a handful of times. DNA of the CDR3: TGTGCCAGCAGCTTAGAGGGGGGGCCTCAGGGAAAACTGTTTTTT. It yields the protein CASSLEGGPQGKLFF. The chain has TRBV11-3 and TRBJ1-4; D perhaps matches TRBD1 (6 bases). Trimming cost V 0 bases and J 10 bases, with 15 bases left between them. This CDR3 spans 15 amino acids. Germline V CDR1 and CDR2: SGHNT, YENEEA.

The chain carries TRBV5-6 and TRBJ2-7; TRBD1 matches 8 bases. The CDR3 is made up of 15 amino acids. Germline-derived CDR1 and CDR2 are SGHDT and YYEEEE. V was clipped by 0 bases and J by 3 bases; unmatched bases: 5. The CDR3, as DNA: TGTGCCAGCAGCTTGGGGACAGGGAATCTCTACGAGCAGTACTTC. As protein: CASSLGTGNLYEQYF.

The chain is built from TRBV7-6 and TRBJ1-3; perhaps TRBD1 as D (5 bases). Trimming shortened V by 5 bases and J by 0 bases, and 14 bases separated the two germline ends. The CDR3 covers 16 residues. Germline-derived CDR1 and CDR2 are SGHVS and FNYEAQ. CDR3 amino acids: CASSIRQSFSGNTIYF. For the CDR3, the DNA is TGTGCCAGCAGCATAAGACAGTCCTTCTCTGGAAACACCATATATTTT.

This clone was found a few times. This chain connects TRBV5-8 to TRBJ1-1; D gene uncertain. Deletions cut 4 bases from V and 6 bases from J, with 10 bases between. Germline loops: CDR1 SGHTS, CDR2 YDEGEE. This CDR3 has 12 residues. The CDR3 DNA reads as TGTGCCAGCAGCCACTCCCAGGCTGAAGCTTTCTTT. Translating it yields CASSHSQAEAFF.